One sample yielded the 19 T cell receptor beta chains listed below, sequenced in a study of vaccination and CD4 T cells after COVID-19. An Oncomine TCR Beta short-read assay was used to sequence the DNA from cultured CD4+ T cells. TCRdb re-called the PCR reads through MiXCR, storing one row per CDR3 protein. Among about 10,000 distinct CDR3 sequences listed, about a third were seen once. Their target antigens are unknown. Regarding treatment: approximately nine-day PBMC culture with coronavirus spike peptide pools or control peptides (ViraFEST assay). Harvesting of the unexposed donor's CD4+ T cells predated the COVID-19 pandemic (2011-2018). The sample taken for sequencing was CD4+ T cells from blood, cultured in vitro. These receptors were taken from a human donor in good health.

V and J are TRBV24-1 and TRBJ2-1, with D perhaps TRBD1 or TRBD2 (5 bases each). V gave up 10 bases and J gave up 1 base, with 10 bases separating them. The CDR3 spans 13 residues. Germline V gene data show CDR1 as KGHDR and CDR2 as SFDVKD. In nucleotides, the CDR3 is TGTGCCACTTGGGACCAATCCTACAATGAGCAGTTCTTC. This translates into CATWDQSYNEQFF.

CDR3 region: CASSLLGKGAFF. The CDR3 nucleotides read TGTGCCAGCAGTTTATTGGGGAAAGGAGCTTTCTTT. The chain links TRBV12-3 or TRBV12-4 to TRBJ1-1; no clear D. The V end lost 2 bases, the J end lost 10 bases, and 11 bases lay between the germline ends. The CDR3 totals 12 residues.

This chain uses TRBV7-8 with TRBJ2-7; D is unresolved. The CDR3 is made up of 13 amino acids. Germline assignment: CDR1 SGHVS and CDR2 FQNEAQ. V was cut by 3 bases and J by 3 bases, with 9 bases left in between. The CDR3 DNA follows: TGTGCCAGCAGCTTGGCAGAGATCTACGAGCAGTACTTC. Protein: CASSLAEIYEQYF.

The table lists this clonotype with a few counts. This chain's CDR3 is CASSLGGLNTEAFF. CDR3 nucleotide sequence: TGTGCCAGTTCTTTAGGGGGGTTGAACACTGAAGCTTTCTTT. The rearrangement uses TRBV7-3 and TRBJ1-1; D perhaps matches TRBD1 (6 bases). The CDR3 is 14 residues long. CDR1 and CDR2 from the germline V gene are SGHTA and FQGTGA. The ends were cut back, 9 bases at V and 0 bases at J, with 14 bases in the middle.

DNA for the CDR3: TGTGCCAGCAGTTCGGCGGGGTATCAGCCCCAGCATTTT. It specifies CASSSAGYQPQHF. V and J are TRBV25-1 and TRBJ1-5; D gene unclear. The CDR3 is made up of 13 amino acids. Germline V CDR1 and CDR2: MGHDK, SYGVNS. Trimming removed 5 bases at V and 5 bases at J, with 10 bases between.

This clonotype has just a few counts. V gene TRBV7-8 combines with J gene TRBJ2-1; D may be TRBD2 (5 bases). CDR1 and CDR2 from the germline V gene are SGHVS and FQNEAQ. Trimming shortened V by 4 bases and J by 7 bases, and 11 bases separated the two germline ends. This CDR3 has 13 residues. The CDR3 coding sequence is TGTGCCAGCAGCTATACGACGGGGAATGAGCAGTTCTTC. It codes for CASSYTTGNEQFF.

The rearrangement joins TRBV7-9 to TRBJ1-4; unclear D gene. Germline lookup yields CDR1 SEHNR and CDR2 FQNEAQ (reference sequence). Trimming shortened V by 2 bases and J by 8 bases, and 12 bases separated the two germline ends. The CDR3 extends over 14 amino acids. CDR3 loop: CASSLIRPEEKLFF. In DNA, the CDR3 is TGTGCCAGCAGCTTAATCCGGCCAGAGGAAAAACTGTTTTTT. The full variable domain, rest sourced from reference TRBV7-9 and TRBJ1-4, is DTGVSQNPRHKITKRGQNVTFRCDPISEHNRLYWYRQTLGQGPEFLTYFQNEAQLEKSRLLSDRFSAERPKGSFSTLEIQRTEQGDSAMYLCASSLIRPEEKLFFGSGTQLSVL.

The table lists this clonotype with a few counts. The chain couples TRBV19 to TRBJ1-5; possible D gene TRBD1, 5 bases. The ends were cut back, 6 bases at V and 6 bases at J, with 12 bases in the middle. The V gene's germline CDR1 is LNHDA and CDR2 SQIVND (reference sequence). The CDR3 has 13 amino acids. Here the CDR3 reads CASRRGEGQPQHF. In DNA form, the CDR3 reads TGTGCCAGTAGGAGGGGCGAAGGTCAGCCCCAGCATTTT.

CDR3 protein: CASSQKRWPQHF. DNA for the CDR3: TGTGCCAGCAGTCAGAAACGTTGGCCCCAGCATTTT. The rearrangement uses TRBV6-2 or TRBV6-3 and TRBJ1-5; no clear D gene. There are 12 residues in the CDR3. The V gene's germline CDR1 is MNHEY and CDR2 SVGEGT. V was clipped by 5 bases and J by 9 bases, with 11 bases between them.

The chain couples TRBV7-9 to TRBJ2-6; D is uncertain. Germline values: CDR1 SEHNR, CDR2 FQNEAQ (reference sequence). CDR3 length equals 15 residues. Trimming took off 0 bases at V and 3 bases at J, with 6 bases between the two ends. The DNA for the CDR3 is TGTGCCAGCAGCTTAGCTGGCCTTGGGGCCAACGTCCTGACTTTC. It encodes CASSLAGLGANVLTF.

This clonotype was counted between two and nine times. J is TRBJ1-1 and V is TRBV6-8; D uncertain. The length of the CDR3 is 16 residues. Trimming left V 2 bases short and J 1 base short, with 14 bases between. Per the germline V gene, CDR1 is MNHGY and CDR2 is SAAAGT. DNA of the CDR3: TGTGCCAGCAGTTACCCACCGCTTCGGGGGAACACTGAAGCTTTCTTT. It encodes CASSYPPLRGNTEAFF.

This clonotype was found a few times. This chain links TRBV24-1 with TRBJ1-2; D is unclear. From germline, CDR1 is KGHDR and CDR2 SFDVKD. V lost 2 bases and J lost 0, with 6 bases in between. This CDR3 has 14 amino acids. The CDR3 sequence: CATSDSQTNYGYTF. The CDR3 DNA is TGTGCCACCAGTGATTCTCAGACTAACTATGGCTACACCTTC.

The rearrangement links TRBV10-1 to TRBJ2-1; D perhaps matches TRBD2 (7 bases). The germline gives CDR1 WNHNN, CDR2 SYGVQD (reference sequence). CDR3 length: 15 amino acids. V lost 0 bases to trimming and J lost 6 bases, with 12 bases between them. CDR3 loop: CASSESVAGANEQFF. Written as DNA, the CDR3 is TGCGCCAGCAGTGAGTCCGTGGCGGGGGCCAATGAGCAGTTCTTC.

This clonotype has more than one count but fewer than ten. This sequence joins TRBV21-1 and TRBJ2-7; the tabulated D call, TRBD1, remains unverified against the DNA. TRBV21-1 is a known pseudogene. The CDR3 loop spans 15 amino acids. The CDR3 sequence is CASSKGRTGGCEQYF. DNA for the CDR3: TGTGCCAGCAGCAAAGGTCGGACAGGGGGCTGCGAGCAGTACTTC.

This rearrangement joins TRBV20-1 to TRBJ2-1; D may be TRBD1 or TRBD2 (5 bases each). Germline V gives CDR1 DFQATT, CDR2 SNEGSKA (reference sequence). The length of the CDR3 is 13 residues. The germline V and J ends were trimmed by 6 bases and 8 bases, with 17 bases remaining between them. This chain's CDR3 is CSAPRGARDEQFF. CDR3 sequence (DNA): TGCAGTGCCCCTAGAGGGGCCAGAGATGAGCAGTTCTTC.

The chain recombines TRBV27 with TRBJ2-1; D is possibly TRBD2 (5 bases). Germline V gene data show CDR1 as MNHEY and CDR2 as SMNVEV (reference sequence). This CDR3 is built from 15 residues. Trimming stripped 6 bases from V and 6 bases from J, with 18 bases between. Here the CDR3 DNA reads TGTGCCAGCAGATCGGCGGGCAGGTATAGCAATGAGCAGTTCTTC. Translating gives CASRSAGRYSNEQFF.

This chain links TRBV14 with TRBJ1-1; D is unclear. CDR3 length: 16 amino acids. CDR1 and CDR2 (germline): SGHDN, FVKESK. Trimming cost V 5 bases and J 3 bases, with 19 bases left between them. The DNA of the CDR3 is TGTGCCAGCAGCGACGAGACGACACAACGATACACTGAAGCTTTCTTT. Residues: CASSDETTQRYTEAFF.

This clonotype turned up a few times. The rearrangement uses TRBV20-1 and TRBJ1-6; no reliable D call. Germline values: CDR1 DFQATT, CDR2 SNEGSKA (reference sequence). Trimming left V 6 bases short and J 7 bases short, with 13 bases between. The CDR3 is 13 residues long. The DNA of the CDR3 is TGCAGTGCGGCGGACTATAGGAATTCACCCCTCCACTTT. Residues: CSAADYRNSPLHF.

J is TRBJ2-7 and V is TRBV20-1; no reliable D call. Germline lookup yields CDR1 DFQATT and CDR2 SNEGSKA (reference sequence). This CDR3 comprises 13 residues. Trimming removed 6 bases from V and 5 bases from J, with 17 bases in between. As DNA, the CDR3 is TGCAGTGCCATCGAACCCATTCTCCACGAGCAGTACTTC. This encodes CSAIEPILHEQYF.